Listed here are 27 T cell receptor beta chains from one sample, sequenced in a study of blood T cell repertoires in COVID-19. The assay was immunoSEQ multiplex PCR, and TCRdb's table has in-frame clones only and misses some. The profile covers fewer than 200,000 clones, with roughly 86% appearing a single time and approximately 1.4% taken by the ten largest. Input material: peripheral blood. Receptors originate from a woman aged 50 to 65 with acute or convalescent COVID-19.

The chain combines TRBV30 with TRBJ2-5; tentative D call: TRBD1 (6 bases). V was pared by 2 bases and J by 5 bases, with 15 bases between. Germline V gives CDR1 GTSNPN, CDR2 SVGIG (reference sequence). The CDR3 consists of 14 residues. The CDR3 bases are TGTGCCTGGAGTAGGGGGACCGGGTCGGAGACCCAGTACTTC. As protein: CAWSRGTGSETQYF.

This clone was counted a single time. The chain is built from TRBV27 and TRBJ1-2, with D possibly matching TRBD1 (6 bases). V gave up 2 bases and J gave up 8 bases, with 12 bases separating them. CDR1 MNHEY and CDR2 SMNVEV come from the germline V gene (reference sequence). The CDR3 extends over 13 amino acids. In nucleotides, the CDR3 is TGTGCCAGCAGTTTAGCGGGGGCGCGGGGCTACACCTTC. This gives the protein CASSLAGARGYTF.

The chain has TRBV18 and TRBJ2-7, with TRBD2 identical over 8 bases. The length of the CDR3 is 13 residues. Germline CDR1 reads KGHSH; CDR2 reads LQKENI. After removal of 5 bases from V and 4 bases from J, the junction contained 4 bases not matched to a gene. The CDR3 coding sequence is TGTGCCAGCTCAGCGGGACTAGAGTACGAGCAGTACTTC. Translation gives CASSAGLEYEQYF.

This rearrangement joins TRBV6-5 to TRBJ1-1; D may be TRBD1 (5 bases). Trimming removed 5 bases at V and 3 bases at J, with 13 bases between. There are 14 residues in the CDR3. Germline assignment: CDR1 MNHEY and CDR2 SVGAGI. Here the CDR3 reads CASSRGGGDTEAFF. The CDR3 DNA follows: TGTGCCAGCAGTCGGGGGGGAGGCGACACTGAAGCTTTCTTT.

The chain couples TRBV24-1 to TRBJ2-1; TRBD2 aligns across 9 bases. V lost 3 bases to trimming and J lost 5 bases; unmatched junction nucleotides: 4. CDR1 and CDR2 from the germline V gene are KGHDR and SFDVKD. The CDR3 is 15 amino acids. CDR3 amino acids: CATSDSSGSNNEQFF. In DNA form, the CDR3 reads TGTGCCACCAGTGATAGTAGCGGGAGCAACAATGAGCAGTTCTTC.

The chain uses TRBV6-5 and TRBJ2-3; D may be TRBD1 (6 bases). CDR1 is MNHEY, CDR2 SVGAGI, per germline. This CDR3 spans 14 amino acids. V lost 6 bases, J lost 6 bases, and 16 bases lay in between. DNA of the CDR3: TGTGCCAGCAGACCACAGGGAATTGGCGATACGCAGTATTTT. Its protein product is CASRPQGIGDTQYF.

J is TRBJ2-6 and V is TRBV9; D not resolved. The germline gives CDR1 SGDLS, CDR2 YYNGEE. V lost 0 bases, J lost 0 bases, and 4 bases lay in between. The CDR3 is made up of 15 amino acids. The CDR3 is CASSVVLSGANVLTF. CDR3 in DNA: TGTGCCAGCAGCGTAGTCCTCTCTGGGGCCAACGTCCTGACTTTC.

The sample holds a few counts of this clone. The genes are TRBV3-1 (or the pseudogene TRBV3-2) and TRBJ1-2, with D unresolved. CDR1 and CDR2 from the germline V gene are LGHDT and YNNKEL (reference sequence). The CDR3 length is 14 residues. V lost 4 bases and J lost 9, with 18 bases in between. CDR3 bases: TGTGCCAGCAGCCCCGGGCCCCAGAGGGATAGCTACACCTTC. This gives the protein CASSPGPQRDSYTF.

The chain joins TRBV11-3 to TRBJ2-7; tentative D call: TRBD2 (6 bases). In germline, CDR1 is SGHNT, CDR2 YENEEA. V dropped 0 bases and J dropped 2 bases, with 17 bases sitting between them. This CDR3 contains 17 residues. This CDR3 reads CASSLDRWRDQTYEQYF. The CDR3 nucleotides read TGTGCCAGCAGCTTAGATCGGTGGAGGGATCAGACCTACGAGCAGTACTTC.

The gene calls are TRBV7-2 and TRBJ2-5; 8 bases line up with TRBD2. This CDR3 contains 17 residues. The germline gives CDR1 SGHTA, CDR2 FQGNSA. The V segment lost 1 base and the J segment 0 bases; nucleotides outside the gene matches: 7. The CDR3 nucleotides are TGTGCCAGCAGCTTAGTGGGCGTAGCGGGGTACCAAGAGACCCAGTACTTC. Translated: CASSLVGVAGYQETQYF.

The chain combines TRBV5-8 with TRBJ1-1; D is uncertain. V shed 4 bases and J shed 7 bases, with 11 bases lying between them. The CDR3 sequence is 12 residues long. Germline V CDR1 and CDR2: SGHTS, YDEGEE. In nucleotides, the CDR3 is TGTGCCAGCAGCACCCCGACGGGTGAAGCTTTCTTT. This codes for CASSTPTGEAFF.

A word on this clone: This sample also contains other DNA sequences that code for the same CDR3. The chain uses TRBV18 and TRBJ1-5; D gene unclear. The germline V gene encodes CDR1 KGHSH and CDR2 LQKENI. The CDR3 is made up of 13 amino acids. V lost 2 bases and J lost 4, with 6 bases in between. In DNA form, the CDR3 reads TGTGCCAGCTCACCATCGCAGAATCAGCCCCAGCATTTT. This encodes CASSPSQNQPQHF.

This clone has more than one count but fewer than ten. The chain links TRBV5-4 to TRBJ1-2; possible D gene TRBD1, 6 bases. The CDR3 has 15 residues. V gave up 4 bases and J gave up 8 bases, with 21 bases separating them. The germline gives CDR1 SGHNT, CDR2 YYREEE (reference sequence). This CDR3 is CASSLGISDQGGYTF. CDR3 in DNA: TGTGCCAGCAGCCTTGGTATTTCGGACCAGGGGGGCTACACCTTC.

The CDR3 here is CASSPRGSPLPYEQYF. The CDR3 DNA is TGTGCCAGCAGTCCCCGCGGCAGCCCCTTACCGTACGAGCAGTACTTC. The rearrangement uses TRBV27 and TRBJ2-7; D not resolved. Looked up from germline, CDR1 is MNHEY and CDR2 is SMNVEV (reference sequence). V lost 5 bases and J 4 bases, leaving 21 bases between the germline ends. CDR3 length equals 16 residues.

The chain is built from TRBV5-8 and TRBJ1-3; TRBD1 matches 8 bases. V lost 4 bases to trimming and J lost 0 bases; unmatched junction nucleotides: 3. The CDR3 has 15 residues. Per the germline V gene, CDR1 is SGHTS and CDR2 is YDEGEE. In DNA, the CDR3 is TGTGCCAGCAGCCAACAGGGGGACTCTGGAAACACCATATATTTT. Protein: CASSQQGDSGNTIYF. Based on the CDR3 plus reference TRBV5-8 and TRBJ1-3, the full variable domain is EAGVTQSPTHLIKTRGQQATLRCSPISGHTSVYWYQQALGLGLQFLLWYDEGEERNRGNFPPRFSGRQFPNYSSELNVNALELEDSALYLCASSQQGDSGNTIYFGEGSWLTVV.

The chain combines TRBV5-5 with TRBJ1-1, with TRBD1 identical over 10 bases. The germline CDR1 and CDR2 sequences are SGHKS and YYEKEE (reference sequence). This CDR3 comprises 14 residues. The V and J ends lost 4 bases and 2 bases, in that order; junction bases with no gene match: 2. The CDR3 coding sequence is TGTGCCAGCAGCCCGACAGGGGGCAACACTGAAGCTTTCTTT. Amino acid sequence: CASSPTGGNTEAFF.

This clone was detected once. Distinct nucleotide sequences in the sample also encode this CDR3. Written as DNA, the CDR3 is TGTGCCACCAGCAGGGGACAGTCTTATGGCTACACCTTC. Its translation is CATSRGQSYGYTF. The genes are TRBV15 and TRBJ1-2, with 7 bases aligning to TRBD1. The CDR3 length is 13 residues. CDR1 and CDR2 (germline): LNHNV, YYDKDF (reference sequence). V trimming: 3 bases; J trimming: 5 bases; junction bases outside the gene matches: 3.

The J gene is TRBJ1-2, the V gene TRBV6-2 or TRBV6-3; D not certain. Germline V lookup: CDR1 MNHEY, CDR2 SVGEGT. This CDR3 is built from 14 residues. The V end lost 5 bases, the J end lost 6 bases, and 16 bases lay between the germline ends. CDR3 sequence (DNA): TGTGCCAGCAGTACCGCTGGGCAATTCAATGGCTACACCTTC. Protein product: CASSTAGQFNGYTF.

This rearrangement joins TRBV12-5 to TRBJ2-1; D is possibly TRBD2 (6 bases). The V end lost 2 bases, the J end lost 8 bases, and 7 bases lay between the germline ends. This CDR3 region has 12 residues. Germline V lookup: CDR1 LGHNT, CDR2 FRNRAP. CDR3 sequence (DNA): TGTGCTAGTGGTTTGAGGGACTATGAGCAGTTCTTC. Amino acid sequence: CASGLRDYEQFF.

V usage is TRBV5-1 and J usage is TRBJ1-2; D is possibly TRBD1 (5 bases). Germline CDR1 reads SGHRS; CDR2 reads YFSETQ. The CDR3 spans 14 residues. V lost 0 bases to trimming and J lost 4 bases, with 10 bases between them. The CDR3 region is CASSLGQLGYGYTF. In DNA, the CDR3 is TGCGCCAGCAGCTTGGGACAGCTTGGCTATGGCTACACCTTC. The full variable domain, completed using reference TRBV5-1 and TRBJ1-2, is KAGVTQTPRYLIKTRGQQVTLSCSPISGHRSVSWYQQTPGQGLQFLFEYFSETQRNKGNFPGRFSGRQFSNSRSEMNVSTLELGDSALYLCASSLGQLGYGYTFGSGTRLTVV.

This clone is a singleton in its sample. The chain links TRBV7-2 to TRBJ1-2; 10 nucleotides match TRBD1. Germline trimming cut 3 bases from V and 6 bases from J; bases unmatched to any gene: 13. The CDR3 runs to 17 residues. Germline assignment: CDR1 SGHTA and CDR2 FQGNSA. CDR3 region: CASSFSQTGTGEDGYTF. The CDR3 DNA follows: TGTGCCAGCAGCTTTTCTCAAACCGGGACAGGGGAGGATGGCTACACCTTC.

CDR3 coding DNA: TGTGCCAGCAGCTTCCAATACGAGCAGTACTTC. This gives the protein CASSFQYEQYF. The chain uses TRBV7-2 and TRBJ2-7; D ambiguous. The V gene lost 3 bases and the J gene lost 4 bases, with 4 bases spanning the gap. The CDR3 totals 11 residues. CDR1 and CDR2 from the germline V gene are SGHTA and FQGNSA.

J is TRBJ1-1 and V is TRBV7-6; D gene uncertain. Germline V gene sequence: CDR1 SGHVS, CDR2 FNYEAQ. CDR3 length equals 13 residues. Trimming pared 4 bases from V and 2 bases from J, leaving 8 bases between. CDR3 DNA: TGTGCCAGCAGCTACCGAGATAACACTGAAGCTTTCTTT. Protein product: CASSYRDNTEAFF.

The chain is built from TRBV10-3 and TRBJ2-3; D perhaps matches TRBD2 (5 bases). CDR3 length equals 14 residues. CDR1 is ENHRY and CDR2 is SYGVKD in the germline V gene. V dropped 5 bases and J dropped 2 bases, with 11 bases sitting between them. Written as DNA, the CDR3 is TGTGCCATCAGTCCCGGGGAAGACACAGATACGCAGTATTTT. Translation gives CAISPGEDTDTQYF.

The chain employs TRBV19 and TRBJ1-1, with a tentative D call TRBD1 (6 bases). V was pared by 4 bases and J by 4 bases, with 10 bases between. Germline V gene sequence: CDR1 LNHDA, CDR2 SQIVND (reference sequence). CDR3 length: 13 residues. The CDR3 protein is CASSRGQGTEAFF. For the CDR3, the DNA is TGTGCCAGTAGTAGGGGGCAGGGCACTGAAGCTTTCTTT.

With respect to this clone: A read error may account for a junction end that differs from germline. The genes are TRBV7-6 and TRBJ1-2; 7 nucleotides line up with TRBD1. The CDR3 runs 17 residues. CDR1 is SGHVS, CDR2 FNYEAQ, per germline. In nucleotides, the CDR3 is TGTGTCAGCAGCTCGAACAGAAGGACAGGAACCTTCTATGGCTACACCTTC. Translating it yields CVSSSNRRTGTFYGYTF.

The chain couples TRBV7-9 to TRBJ1-2, with 8 bases matching TRBD1. The ends lost 0 bases at V and 2 bases at J; junction bases unmatched: 2. This CDR3 contains 15 residues. The germline gives CDR1 SEHNR, CDR2 FQNEAQ (reference sequence). CDR3 region: CASSLARGPNYGYTF. CDR3 in DNA: TGTGCCAGCAGCTTAGCCAGGGGGCCCAACTATGGCTACACCTTC.